This TCR beta chain was retrieved from a study of regulatory T cells in long-lasting Graves disease. Both iRepertoire HTBI primers and Arm-PCR of CDR3 regions were used to build the TCR beta libraries. TCRdb recomputed calls from the multiplex PCR reads with MiXCR, one row per CDR3 protein. The sample lists around 450,000 distinct CDR3 sequences, roughly 21% occurring once. Time point noted: persistent/refractory GD, antithyroid drugs over 5 years with positive TRAb. Preparation of the TCR library used RNA extracted from PBMCs. This clonotype was observed a single time. Germline V CDR1 and CDR2: SQVTM, ANQGSEA. This CDR3 comprises 13 residues. The V end lost 2 bases, the J end lost 4 bases, and 11 bases lay between the germline ends.

The chain recombines TRBV29-1 with TRBJ1-2; weak D call: TRBD1 (6 bases). The origin of this receptor is a female donor with Graves disease. The sample was peripheral blood mononuclear cells (PBMCs), taken when the disease was refractory, from a patient treated with antithyroid drugs. In DNA form, the CDR3 reads TGCAGCGTTGAAAGAGGGGGGTGCTATGGCTACACCTTC. Translated: CSVERGGCYGYTF.